One TCR beta chain is described in this entry. Its specificity is not known. This sample was included in a study of OX40 agonist ivuxolimab in advanced cancers. Study in general: The dose-escalation cohort had hepatocellular carcinoma, melanoma, renal cell or head and neck cancer. Two cutaneous melanoma patients and one hepatocellular carcinoma patient, three in all, had partial responses.

The germline V and J ends were trimmed by 3 bases and 4 bases, with 10 bases remaining between them. This CDR3 is 13 amino acids long. Germline CDR1 and CDR2: SGHDT and YYEEEE. Study findings and constraints: Patients who responded partially at 0.1-3.0 mg/kg showed clonal expansion ranking among the lowest.

Peripheral blood came from all dose cohorts at three timepoints. Clones were sequenced by immunoSEQ multiplex PCR, and TCRdb holds only the in-frame ones, with some missing. The repertoire includes 70,000 to 95,000 clones, 70% to 90% of them detected once, and about 0.8% sits in the top ten. Sequenced here: CD4+ or CD8+ T cells sorted from blood, sampled in a trial of the OX40 agonist ivuxolimab. The rearrangement joins TRBV5-6 to TRBJ1-2; no clear D gene. This clonotype was obtained from an adult with an advanced solid tumor such as melanoma, head and neck, liver or kidney cancer. CDR3 nucleotide sequence: TGTGCCAGCAGCTCGACGGACGGCTATGGCTACACCTTC. It yields the protein CASSSTDGYGYTF. The whole variable domain, remainder taken from reference TRBV5-6 and TRBJ1-2, is DAGVTQSPTHLIKTRGQQVTLRCSPKSGHDTVSWYQQALGQGPQFIFQYYEEEERQRGNFPDRFSGHQFPNYSSELNVNALLLGDSALYLCASSSTDGYGYTFGSGTRLTVV.